Listed here is a single T cell receptor beta chain. Only one count was recorded for this clonotype. It lacks a known antigen. Qualities for individual bases were not recorded, and no much larger clone is one base off. A single read constitutes weak evidence. What the treatment or condition label conveys for this sample: approximately nine-day PBMC culture with coronavirus spike peptide pools or control peptides (ViraFEST assay). The study used the ViraFEST assay, which expanded antigen-specific T cells with peptide pools and then identified expanded clonotypes by TCR sequencing. The convalescent patients' positive SARS-CoV-2 PCR tests were from March to December 2020, which was before the Alpha, Beta and Delta variants emerged in the United States. Each well held 2.1 million or so PBMCs cultured in IMDM containing roughly 5.5% human AB serum and roughly 10 IU/ml IL-2, with about 10 ug/ml peptide pools added. Half of the culture medium was replaced with fresh IL-2-containing medium on days 3 and 7. After approximately 11 days of culture, CD4+ T cells were isolated by negative selection with the EasySep CD4+ T cell isolation kit. PBMCs were separated from whole blood using Ficoll-Paque Plus gradient centrifugation and then either used fresh or cryopreserved at -140C. Culture conditions were generally each tested in triplicate wells.

Measured from the cysteine to the phenylalanine, the CDR3 is 14 residues long. Only CDR3 DNA is held: 42 bases, read in frame from base 1. Per the germline V gene, SNHLY is the CDR1 and FYNNEI is the CDR2. Cut back by 7 bases and 2 bases, the V and J ends lie 11 bases apart. Libraries were constructed by PCR. At the Johns Hopkins FTIC core, DNA from the cultured CD4+ T cells underwent TCR sequencing with the Oncomine TCR Beta short-read assay. The QIAamp micro DNA kit was used to extract genomic DNA from the cultured CD4+ T cells. Oncomine TCR Beta libraries from cultured CD4+ T cells were pooled using unique dual indexes and sequenced on an Illumina iSeq 100. For the original study's pipeline: Non-productive sequences were filtered out, and CDR3s that did not start with C, did not end with F or W, or were shorter than 7 amino acids were discarded. The MANAFEST web application identified antigen-specific clonotypes by comparing peptide-stimulated wells against reference wells and other culture wells. For a clone to be called positive, the clone needed an FDR below 0.05, an odds ratio above 5, and a productive frequency above 0.1% in at least two of three replicate wells. A clonotype counted as cross-reactive if it showed significant expansion both in the SARS-CoV-2 spike wells and in at least one common cold coronavirus spike condition. Using R version 3.6.1, CDR3 homology was evaluated through Levenshtein distances (stringdist) along with unrooted phylogenetic trees (ape). TCRdb applied fastp at Q25 and MiXCR to the public reads, then kept only in-frame beta chains. Records with the same CDR3 protein are collapsed into one entry carrying the most frequent genes and DNA. For this entry, the V and J calls and clone size follow TCRdb and not the study's own pipeline. This sample comprises roughly 12,000 distinct CDR3 sequences, less than 65% of them detected only once. Together, the top ten hold over 9.5% of the sample.

The data originate from a study of vaccination and CD4 T cells after COVID-19 (dated 2022 in TCRdb). About the full investigation: Every convalescent patient had a positive nasal swab PCR test for SARS-CoV-2, with mild disease in 9 or 10 patients and severe disease in one. Each participant got two doses of either the Pfizer-BioNTech BNT162b2 vaccine (n=8) or the Moderna mRNA-1273 vaccine (n=2). Six males and four females were included in the convalescent cohort, with two Hispanic individuals, seven Caucasians, two Asians and one multiracial person represented. Post-COVID blood samples from convalescent patients were collected a median of roughly 100 days after diagnosis, with a range of 35 to 161 days. For stimulating the cultures, overlapping spike peptide pools were used, derived from SARS-CoV-2 as well as from the common cold coronaviruses HCoV-NL63, HCoV-OC43 and HCoV-229E. Control cultures used a CEFX viral epitope pool as positive control, an HIV-1 Nef peptide pool as negative control, or no peptide. Post-vaccine blood samples were taken a median of around 77 days after the second vaccine dose, with a range of roughly 13 to 250 days. The spike-specific CD4+ TCR repertoire was compared before and after mRNA vaccination in approximately ten COVID-19 convalescent patients and a handful of infection-naive healthy vaccine recipients. The study at large found these results: An increase in the median number of SARS-CoV-2-reactive clonotypes from 20 to 25 after infection to a few dozen after vaccination was observed, but the change was not found to be significant. The number of convalescent patients in the study was relatively small, and the study did not examine early timepoints following natural infection. Of the vaccine-specific clones in convalescent patients, 304 of 307, or nearly all, reacted only to SARS-CoV-2 spike and did not cross-react with common cold coronaviruses. Among the post-vaccine SARS-CoV-2-reactive clones in convalescent patients, a median around 90% showed up only after vaccination, which suggests vaccine-specific priming.

Specimen: CD4+ T cells from blood, cultured in vitro. This sequence uses TRBV2 and TRBJ2-2; there is no confident call for the D gene. This sequence was found in a human donor who had recovered from COVID-19. The DNA is TGTGCCAGCACTAGTGAATTAAACACCGGGGAGCTGTTTTTT. This is translated as CASTSELNTGELFF.